This is a list of T cell receptor beta chains from one sample in a study of PD-1 blockade in classical Hodgkin lymphoma. Clones were sequenced by immunoSEQ multiplex PCR, and TCRdb holds only the in-frame ones, with some missing. Among about 26,000 clones, around 67% were seen once, and the ten largest hold around 11%. The specimen was peripheral blood mononuclear cells (PBMCs), collected before the second cycle of nivolumab. The receptors stem from a human donor with classical Hodgkin lymphoma. Both conserved end residues are trimmed from each CDR3.

J: TRBJ2-5
V: TRBV7-9
CDR3: ASSLGGPKQETQY

J: TRBJ2-1
V: TRBV30
CDR3: AWSDAGLSGHEQF

J: TRBJ1-4
V: TRBV5-4
CDR3: ASSRQHNEKLF

J: TRBJ2-7
V: TRBV7-2
CDR3: ASSLERGSYEQY

J: TRBJ1-2
V: TRBV10-3
CDR3: AITPDDRESYGYT

J: TRBJ2-3
V: TRBV5-4
CDR3: ASSRDGASTDTQY

J: TRBJ1-2
V: TRBV29-1
CDR3: SVDIRRDRLF

J: TRBJ1-1
V: TRBV5-5
CDR3: ASSLLGTGSFNTEAF

J: TRBJ2-3
V: TRBV7-8
CDR3: ASSLARVRDTQY

J: TRBJ1-5
V: TRBV7-9
CDR3: ASSLGRGGQPQH

J: TRBJ1-1
V: TRBV7-3
CDR3: ASSSDRATEAF

J: TRBJ2-7
V: TRBV11-2
CDR3: ASSIAASREQY

J: TRBJ2-7
V: TRBV9
CDR3: ASSASWRGDRAYEQY

J: TRBJ2-3
V: TRBV7-2
CDR3: ASSLGLAGDTQY